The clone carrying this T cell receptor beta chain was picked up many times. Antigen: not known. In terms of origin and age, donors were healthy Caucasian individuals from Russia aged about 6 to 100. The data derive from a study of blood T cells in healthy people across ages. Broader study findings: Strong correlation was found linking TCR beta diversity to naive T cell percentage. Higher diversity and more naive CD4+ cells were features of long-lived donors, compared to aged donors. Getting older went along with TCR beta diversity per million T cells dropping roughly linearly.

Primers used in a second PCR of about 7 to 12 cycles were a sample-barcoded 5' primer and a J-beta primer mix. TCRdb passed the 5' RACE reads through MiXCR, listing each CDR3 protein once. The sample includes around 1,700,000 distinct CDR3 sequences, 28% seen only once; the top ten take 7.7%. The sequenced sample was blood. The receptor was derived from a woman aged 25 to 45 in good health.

The CDR3 sequence is CASSQDPPTRGGEQYF. The CDR3 DNA sequence: TGTGCCAGCAGCCAAGACCCCCCGACAAGGGGCGGCGAGCAGTACTTC. V and J are TRBV4-2 and TRBJ2-7; D is possibly TRBD1 (5 bases). Trimming left V 0 bases short and J 6 bases short, with 18 bases between. CDR1 LGHNA and CDR2 YNFKEQ come from the germline V gene. The CDR3 covers 16 residues.